The 15 T cell receptor beta chains listed next were all sequenced from one sample in a study of PD-L1 blockade in urothelial cancer. TCRdb's copy holds only in-frame clones and misses some; the assay was immunoSEQ multiplex PCR. The table includes about 30,000 clones, 85% to 90% detected once. The sample here was PBMCs, taken around atezolizumab (anti-PD-L1) treatment. The source is a man over 45 with urothelial cancer.

The rearrangement uses TRBV6-5 and TRBJ2-1, with 8 bases that match TRBD2. Germline V gene lookup returns CDR1 MNHEY and CDR2 SVGAGI. The J segment lost 13 bases and the V segment lost 5 bases, leaving 13 bases of the junction unmatched. The CDR3 consists of 14 residues. As DNA, the CDR3 is TGTGCCAGCAGTGATACGGGAAGCGGGGGCATTCAGTTCTTC. As protein: CASSDTGSGGIQFF.

The chain recombines TRBV7-4 with TRBJ2-7, with D possibly matching TRBD1 (6 bases). V shed 2 bases and J shed 4 bases, with 18 bases lying between them. Germline V lookup: CDR1 SGHVT, CDR2 SQSDAQ. This CDR3 contains 16 residues. The CDR3 DNA follows: TGTGCCAGCAGCTTAAGTATCGACAGGCCGAGTTACGAGCAGTACTTC. It specifies CASSLSIDRPSYEQYF. Based on the CDR3 plus reference TRBV7-4 and TRBJ2-7, the full variable domain is GAGVSQSPRYKVAKRGRDVALRCDSISGHVTLYWYRQTLGQGSEVLTYSQSDAQRDKSGRPSGRFSAERPERSVSTLKIQRTEQGDSAVYLCASSLSIDRPSYEQYFGPGTRLTVT.

This clone has just one count. J is TRBJ2-3 and V is TRBV4-1; 14 nucleotides align to TRBD2. The V gene's germline CDR1 is MGHRA and CDR2 YSYEKL. J lost 2 bases, V lost 3 bases, and 10 bases had no gene match. This CDR3 comprises 19 residues. The CDR3 DNA follows: TGCGCCAGCAGCCACCGCGGGACTAGCGGGAGTAGTACCACAGATACGCAGTATTTT. It encodes CASSHRGTSGSSTTDTQYF.

The V gene is TRBV7-2, the J gene TRBJ2-7; D unclear. V dropped 0 bases and J dropped 1 base, with 7 bases sitting between them. The CDR3 spans 14 residues. Per the germline V gene, CDR1 is SGHTA and CDR2 is FQGNSA. For the CDR3, the DNA is TGTGCCAGCAGCTTAGCTGGCAGATCCTACGAGCAGTACTTC. It translates to CASSLAGRSYEQYF.

This chain links TRBV7-8 with TRBJ2-7, with D perhaps matching TRBD2 (5 bases). CDR1 and CDR2 (germline): SGHVS, FQNEAQ. CDR3 length: 14 residues. Trimming took off 5 bases at V and 0 bases at J, with 11 bases between the two ends. CDR3 in amino acids: CASSPNRDSYEQYF. CDR3 sequence (DNA): TGTGCCAGCAGCCCCAACCGGGACTCCTACGAGCAGTACTTC.

This clone is termed medium-sized. This chain links TRBV15 with TRBJ1-4; D is undetermined. In germline, CDR1 is LNHNV, CDR2 YYDKDF (reference sequence). The CDR3 has 12 residues. Trimming removed 1 base at V and 7 bases at J, with 4 bases between. CDR3 protein: CATSRVSEKLFF. The CDR3 nucleotides read TGTGCCACCAGCAGAGTGAGTGAAAAACTGTTTTTT.

The V gene is TRBV19, the J gene TRBJ1-5; D is perhaps TRBD1 (6 bases). The CDR3 is made up of 14 amino acids. Germline V gene data show CDR1 as LNHDA and CDR2 as SQIVND (reference sequence). V was pared by 0 bases and J by 8 bases, with 11 bases between. CDR3: CASSIEGAGKPQHF. The CDR3 DNA reads TGTGCCAGTAGTATAGAGGGGGCCGGGAAGCCCCAGCATTTT.

The gene calls are TRBV30 and TRBJ2-4, with TRBD1 as a possible D gene (6 bases). The ends were cut back, 2 bases at V and 0 bases at J, with 17 bases in the middle. The CDR3 sequence is 17 residues long. Germline CDR1 GTSNPN, CDR2 SVGIG (reference sequence). The CDR3 here is CAWSIKTGLLAKNIQYF. In nucleotides, the CDR3 is TGTGCCTGGAGTATCAAAACAGGGCTCCTAGCCAAAAACATTCAGTACTTC.

The sample holds one count of this clone. This chain connects TRBV4-3 to TRBJ1-5; D not certain. Trimming removed 0 bases from V and 2 bases from J, with 8 bases in between. This CDR3 region has 15 residues. Germline V gene sequence: CDR1 LGHNA, CDR2 YSLEER. Here the CDR3 reads CASSQERGGNQPQHF. The CDR3 DNA follows: TGCGCCAGCAGCCAAGAACGGGGAGGCAATCAGCCCCAGCATTTT.

The chain links TRBV29-1 to TRBJ2-2, with 10 positions matching TRBD1. Losses at the gene ends were 4 bases for V and 4 bases for J; bases not matched to a gene: 9. The CDR3 contains 16 residues. The germline V gene has CDR1 SQVTM and CDR2 ANQGSEA. DNA for the CDR3: TGCAGCGTTGGACAGGGGGCAGGAGTTGGCACCGGGGAGCTGTTTTTT. Translated, it gives CSVGQGAGVGTGELFF.

This rearrangement joins TRBV5-6 to TRBJ2-7; 8 bases are shared with TRBD1. Trimming took 5 bases from V and 5 from J; bases not matched to a gene: 6. This CDR3 comprises 13 residues. Germline V CDR1 and CDR2: SGHDT, YYEEEE. In DNA form, the CDR3 reads TGTGCCAGCAGAAACACAGGGGGACACGAGCAGTACTTC. This encodes CASRNTGGHEQYF. Using reference TRBV5-6 and TRBJ2-7 for the parts outside the CDR3, the full variable domain is DAGVTQSPTHLIKTRGQQVTLRCSPKSGHDTVSWYQQALGQGPQFIFQYYEEEERQRGNFPDRFSGHQFPNYSSELNVNALLLGDSALYLCASRNTGGHEQYFGPGTRLTVT.

This clone was seen a single time. This chain uses TRBV27 with TRBJ1-1; no clear D. This CDR3 has 12 amino acids. Germline values: CDR1 MNHEY, CDR2 SMNVEV (reference sequence). V was cut by 6 bases and J by 0 bases, with 5 bases left in between. CDR3 in amino acids: CASRSVNTEAFF. CDR3 nucleotide sequence: TGTGCCAGCAGGTCAGTGAACACTGAAGCTTTCTTT.

This chain joins TRBV7-3 and TRBJ1-3; D is ambiguous. Per germline, CDR1 SGHTA and CDR2 FQGTGA. The CDR3 length is 12 residues. Trimming took 5 bases from V and 3 from J, leaving 5 bases between them. The CDR3 sequence: CASSPGGNTIYF. DNA for the CDR3: TGTGCCAGCAGCCCCGGTGGAAACACCATATATTTT. Full variable domain (remainder filled in from reference TRBV7-3 and TRBJ1-3): GAGVSQTPSNKVTEKGKYVELRCDPISGHTALYWYRQSLGQGPEFLIYFQGTGAADDSGLPNDRFFAVRPEGSVSTLKIQRTERGDSAVYLCASSPGGNTIYFGEGSWLTVV.

The rearrangement links TRBV9 to TRBJ2-1, with 8 nucleotides matching TRBD2. The germline V gene has CDR1 SGDLS and CDR2 YYNGEE. The CDR3 totals 17 residues. Losses at the gene ends were 1 base for V and 1 base for J; bases not matched to a gene: 7. In DNA form, the CDR3 reads TGTGCCAGCAGCGTAACCCCAGCGGGAGCGTCCTACAATGAGCAGTTCTTC. It translates to CASSVTPAGASYNEQFF.

The count of this clone is one. This chain connects TRBV5-6 to TRBJ1-1; TRBD1 is a possible D gene (6 bases). The CDR3 has 13 amino acids. Germline CDR1 reads SGHDT; CDR2 reads YYEEEE. Trimming left V 2 bases short and J 5 bases short, with 10 bases between. The DNA for the CDR3 is TGTGCCAGCAGCTTCGGGGGGCCAACTGAAGCTTTCTTT. Protein: CASSFGGPTEAFF.